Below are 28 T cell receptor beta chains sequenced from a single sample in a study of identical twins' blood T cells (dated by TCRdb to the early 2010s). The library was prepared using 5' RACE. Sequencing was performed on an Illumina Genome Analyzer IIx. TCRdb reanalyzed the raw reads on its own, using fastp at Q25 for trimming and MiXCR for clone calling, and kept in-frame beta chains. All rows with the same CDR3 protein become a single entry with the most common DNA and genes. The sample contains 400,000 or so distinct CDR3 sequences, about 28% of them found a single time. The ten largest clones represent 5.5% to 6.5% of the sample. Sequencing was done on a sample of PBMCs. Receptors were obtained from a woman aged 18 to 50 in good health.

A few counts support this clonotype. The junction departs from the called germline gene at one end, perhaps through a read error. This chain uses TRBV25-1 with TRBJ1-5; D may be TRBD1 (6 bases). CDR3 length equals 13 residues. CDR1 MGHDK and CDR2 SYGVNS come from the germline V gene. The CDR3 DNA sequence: TGTACCAGCAGTGCGCAGGGGAGATCAGCCCAGCATTTT. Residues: CTSSAQGRSAQHF.

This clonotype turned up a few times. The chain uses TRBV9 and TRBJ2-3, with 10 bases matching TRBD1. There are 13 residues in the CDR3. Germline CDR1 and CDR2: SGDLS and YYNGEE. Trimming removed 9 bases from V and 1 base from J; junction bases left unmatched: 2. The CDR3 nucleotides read TGTGCCACGGGGACAGGGGGCACAGATACGCAGTATTTT. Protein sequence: CATGTGGTDTQYF.

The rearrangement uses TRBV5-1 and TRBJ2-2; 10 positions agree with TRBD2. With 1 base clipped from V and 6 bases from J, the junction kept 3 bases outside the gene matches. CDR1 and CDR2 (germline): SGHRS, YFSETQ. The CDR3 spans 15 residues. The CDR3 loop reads CASSLLTSGPGELFF. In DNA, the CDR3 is TGCGCCAGCAGCTTGTTGACTAGCGGGCCCGGGGAGCTGTTTTTT.

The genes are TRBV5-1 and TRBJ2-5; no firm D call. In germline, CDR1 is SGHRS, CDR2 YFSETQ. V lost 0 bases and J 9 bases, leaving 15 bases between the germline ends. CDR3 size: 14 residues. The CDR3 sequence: CASSLDGEFGAQYF. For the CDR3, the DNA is TGCGCCAGCAGCTTGGACGGCGAATTTGGGGCCCAGTACTTC.

The CDR3 spells CASGLEGGYNEQFF. The CDR3 region has the DNA TGTGCTAGTGGTCTAGAGGGCGGCTACAATGAGCAGTTCTTC. The J gene is TRBJ2-1, the V gene TRBV12-5; a weak D match, TRBD2 (5 bases). Trimming left V 5 bases short and J 3 bases short, with 11 bases between. The CDR3 length is 14 residues. CDR1 is LGHNT, CDR2 FRNRAP, per germline.

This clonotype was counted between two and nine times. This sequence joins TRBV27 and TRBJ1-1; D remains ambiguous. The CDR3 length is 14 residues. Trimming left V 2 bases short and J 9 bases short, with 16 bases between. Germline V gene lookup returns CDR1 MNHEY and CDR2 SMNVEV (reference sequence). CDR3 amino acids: CASSLEGSTPKAFF. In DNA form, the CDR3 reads TGTGCCAGCAGTTTAGAAGGGAGTACCCCAAAAGCTTTCTTT.

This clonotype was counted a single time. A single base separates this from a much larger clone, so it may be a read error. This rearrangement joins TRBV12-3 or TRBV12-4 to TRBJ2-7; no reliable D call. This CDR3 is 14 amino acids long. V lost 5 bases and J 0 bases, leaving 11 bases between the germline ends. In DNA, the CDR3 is TGTGCCAGCAGTCGCTATTACCCCTCCTACGAGCAGTACTTC. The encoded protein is CASSRYYPSYEQYF.

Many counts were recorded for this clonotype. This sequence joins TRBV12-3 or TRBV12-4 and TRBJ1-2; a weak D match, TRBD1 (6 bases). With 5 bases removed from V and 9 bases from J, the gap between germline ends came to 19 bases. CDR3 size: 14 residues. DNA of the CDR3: TGTGCCAGCAGTCCTTCACGGGGGGGGGCCAGCTACACCTTC. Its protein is CASSPSRGGASYTF.

CDR3 residues: CATSAGSGYGYTF. The DNA for the CDR3 is TGTGCCACCAGTGCCGGGTCGGGCTATGGCTACACCTTC. This chain uses TRBV24-1 with TRBJ1-2; the D is unclear. Per germline, CDR1 KGHDR and CDR2 SFDVKD. V shed 5 bases and J shed 4 bases, with 10 bases lying between them. The CDR3 sequence is 13 residues long.

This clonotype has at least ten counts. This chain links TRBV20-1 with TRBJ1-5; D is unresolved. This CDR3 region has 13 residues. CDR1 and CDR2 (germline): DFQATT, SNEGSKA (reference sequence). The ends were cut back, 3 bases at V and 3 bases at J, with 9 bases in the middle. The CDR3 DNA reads TGCAGTGCTAGTCCTGGTCCCAATCAGCCCCAGCATTTT. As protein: CSASPGPNQPQHF.

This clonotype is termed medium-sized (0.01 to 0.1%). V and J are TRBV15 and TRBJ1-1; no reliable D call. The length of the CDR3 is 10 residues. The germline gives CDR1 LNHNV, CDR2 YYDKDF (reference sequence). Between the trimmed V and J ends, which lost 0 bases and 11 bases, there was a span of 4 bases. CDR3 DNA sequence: TGTGCCACCAGCAGAGATCATGCTTTCTTT. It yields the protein CATSRDHAFF. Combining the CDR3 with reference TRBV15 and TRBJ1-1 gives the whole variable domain DAMVIQNPRYQVTQFGKPVTLSCSQTLNHNVMYWYQQKSSQAPKLLFHYYDKDFNNEADTPDNFQSRRPNTSFCFLDIRSPGLGDTAMYLCATSRDHAFFGQGTRLTVV.

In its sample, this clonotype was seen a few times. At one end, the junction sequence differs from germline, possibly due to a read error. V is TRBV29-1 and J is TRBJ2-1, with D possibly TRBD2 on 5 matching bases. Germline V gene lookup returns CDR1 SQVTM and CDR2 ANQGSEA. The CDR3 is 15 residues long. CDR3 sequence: CSVDKAESSCNEQFF. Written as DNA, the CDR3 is TGCAGCGTTGATAAAGCGGAGAGCTCCTGCAATGAGCAGTTCTTC.

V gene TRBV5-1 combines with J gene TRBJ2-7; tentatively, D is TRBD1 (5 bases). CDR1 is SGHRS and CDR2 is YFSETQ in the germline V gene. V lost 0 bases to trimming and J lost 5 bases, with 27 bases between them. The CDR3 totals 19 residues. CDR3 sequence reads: CASSLVKSVFGHGNHEQYF. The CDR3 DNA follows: TGCGCCAGCAGCTTGGTAAAATCCGTCTTCGGACATGGTAACCACGAGCAGTACTTC.

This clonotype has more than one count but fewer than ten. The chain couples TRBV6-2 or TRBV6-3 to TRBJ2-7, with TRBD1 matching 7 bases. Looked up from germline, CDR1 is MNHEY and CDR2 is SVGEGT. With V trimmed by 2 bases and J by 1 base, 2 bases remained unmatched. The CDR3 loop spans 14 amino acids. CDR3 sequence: CASSYRDRSYEQYF. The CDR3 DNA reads TGTGCCAGCAGTTACCGGGACAGATCCTACGAGCAGTACTTC.

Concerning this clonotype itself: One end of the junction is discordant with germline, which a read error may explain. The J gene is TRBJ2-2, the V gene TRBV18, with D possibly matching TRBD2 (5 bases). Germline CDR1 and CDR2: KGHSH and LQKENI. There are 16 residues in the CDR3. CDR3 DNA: TGTGCCAGCTCACCATTCTCGGGGATCGGCACCTGGGAGCTGTTTTTT. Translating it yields CASSPFSGIGTWELFF. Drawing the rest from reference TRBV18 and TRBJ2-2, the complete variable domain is NAGVMQNPRHLVRRRGQEARLRCSPMKGHSHVYWYRQLPEEGLKFMVYLQKENIIDESGMPKERFSAEFPKEGPSILRIQQVVRGDSAAYFCASSPFSGIGTWELFFGEGSRLTVL.

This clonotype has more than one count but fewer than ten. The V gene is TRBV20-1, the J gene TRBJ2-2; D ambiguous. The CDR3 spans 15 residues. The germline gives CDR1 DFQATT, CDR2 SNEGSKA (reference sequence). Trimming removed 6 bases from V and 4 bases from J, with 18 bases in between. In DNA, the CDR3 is TGCAGTGCCTCAGCTGGACCCAGGACCACCGGGGAGCTGTTTTTT. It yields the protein CSASAGPRTTGELFF.

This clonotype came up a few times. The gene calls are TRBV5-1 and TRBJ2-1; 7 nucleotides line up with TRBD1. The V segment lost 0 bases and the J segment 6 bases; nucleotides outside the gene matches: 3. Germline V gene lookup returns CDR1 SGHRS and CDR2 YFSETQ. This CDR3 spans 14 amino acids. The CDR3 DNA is TGCGCCAGCAGCTTGGGTAGGACAGGCAATGAGCAGTTCTTC. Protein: CASSLGRTGNEQFF.

The CDR3 spells CASSTFPEGGNSNQPQHF. CDR3 bases: TGCGCCAGCAGCACTTTTCCCGAAGGGGGGAATAGCAATCAGCCCCAGCATTTT. The rearrangement joins TRBV5-1 to TRBJ1-5; perhaps TRBD1 as D (6 bases). The V gene's germline CDR1 is SGHRS and CDR2 YFSETQ. The germline V and J ends were trimmed by 4 bases and 0 bases, with 20 bases remaining between them. The CDR3 covers 18 residues.

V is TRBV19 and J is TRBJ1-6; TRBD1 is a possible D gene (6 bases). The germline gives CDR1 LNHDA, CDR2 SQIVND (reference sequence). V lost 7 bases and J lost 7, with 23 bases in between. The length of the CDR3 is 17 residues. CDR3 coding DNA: TGTGCCAGTAATCACATAACAGGGTCGGCAGCAAATTCACCCCTCCACTTT. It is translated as CASNHITGSAANSPLHF.

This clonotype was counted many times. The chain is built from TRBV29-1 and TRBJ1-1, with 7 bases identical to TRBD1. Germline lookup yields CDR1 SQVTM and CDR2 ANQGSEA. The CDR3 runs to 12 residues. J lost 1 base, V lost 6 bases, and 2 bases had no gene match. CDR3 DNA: TGCAGCGTGGGACAGAAGAACACTGAAGCTTTCTTT. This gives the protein CSVGQKNTEAFF.

CDR3 region: CASSEGNSYEQYF. Here the CDR3 DNA reads TGTGCCAGCAGTGAAGGGAATTCCTACGAGCAGTACTTC. The genes are TRBV2 and TRBJ2-7, with D unresolved. Per germline, CDR1 SNHLY and CDR2 FYNNEI. The V gene lost 1 base and the J gene lost 1 base, with 5 bases spanning the gap. This CDR3 has 13 amino acids.

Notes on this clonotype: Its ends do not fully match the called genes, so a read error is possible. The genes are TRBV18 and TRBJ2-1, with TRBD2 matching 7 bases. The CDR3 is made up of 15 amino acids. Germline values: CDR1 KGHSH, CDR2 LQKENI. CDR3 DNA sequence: TGTGCCAGCTCCTGGACTAGTAGTTCCTACAATGAGCGGTTCTTC. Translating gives CASSWTSSSYNERFF.

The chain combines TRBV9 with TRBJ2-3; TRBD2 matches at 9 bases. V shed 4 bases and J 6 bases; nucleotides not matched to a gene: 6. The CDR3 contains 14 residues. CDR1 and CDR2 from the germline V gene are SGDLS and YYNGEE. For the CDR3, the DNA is TGTGCCAGCAGCCTAAGCGGGAGGACCGATACGCAGTATTTT. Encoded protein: CASSLSGRTDTQYF.

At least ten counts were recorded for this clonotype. In DNA form, the CDR3 reads TGTGCCAGCAGCGTAGTGGGCAGCGGGGTTTACAATGAGCAGTTCTTC. Translated, it gives CASSVVGSGVYNEQFF. V gene TRBV9 combines with J gene TRBJ2-1, with 7 bases lining up with TRBD2. CDR3 length: 16 amino acids. V lost 0 bases to trimming and J lost 4 bases; unmatched junction nucleotides: 7. CDR1 and CDR2 from the germline V gene are SGDLS and YYNGEE.

The CDR3 DNA follows: TGTGCCAGCAGTGGATCCGGGTGGGAGACCCAGTACTTC. Residues: CASSGSGWETQYF. This chain joins TRBV2 and TRBJ2-5; D is undetermined. V lost 4 bases to trimming and J lost 5 bases, with 11 bases between them. CDR3 size: 13 residues. Germline-derived CDR1 and CDR2 are SNHLY and FYNNEI.

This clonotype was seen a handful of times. This CDR3 reads CASSFSYSGNEKLFF. The CDR3, as DNA: TGTGCCAGCAGCTTTTCGTATTCGGGGAATGAAAAACTGTTTTTT. This chain links TRBV5-8 with TRBJ1-4; D gene uncertain. Per the germline V gene, CDR1 is SGHTS and CDR2 is YDEGEE. This CDR3 contains 15 residues. V shed 2 bases and J shed 5 bases, with 13 bases lying between them.

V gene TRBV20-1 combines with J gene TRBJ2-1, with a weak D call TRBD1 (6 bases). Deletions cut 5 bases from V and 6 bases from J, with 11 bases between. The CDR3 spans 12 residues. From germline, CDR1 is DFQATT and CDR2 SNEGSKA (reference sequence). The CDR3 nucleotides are TGCAGTGCTCACAGGGTTGGCAATGAGCAGTTCTTC. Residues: CSAHRVGNEQFF.

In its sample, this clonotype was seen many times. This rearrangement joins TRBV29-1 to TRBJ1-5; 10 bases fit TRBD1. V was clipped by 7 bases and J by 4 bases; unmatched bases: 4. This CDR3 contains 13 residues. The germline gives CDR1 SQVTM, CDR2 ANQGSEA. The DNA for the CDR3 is TGCAGCGCGGGACAGGGGTGGAATCAGCCCCAGCATTTT. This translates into CSAGQGWNQPQHF.